This passage covers 10 T cell receptor beta chains from one sample sequenced in a study of human T cells and chemical hapten exposure. As for time point: patch test 3, about 24 weeks after DPC sensitization. The treatment denotes: therapeutic diphenylcyclopropenone sensitization with weekly scalp DPC. Each CDR3 protein gets one entry after TCRdb re-called the RACE reads with MiXCR. The data contain around 130,000 distinct CDR3 sequences, approximately 11% of them singletons. The source material was whole blood, sampled in connection with sensitization to the hapten diphenylcyclopropenone (DPC). The receptors originated from a woman between 45 and 65 years old with alopecia areata. Some clones in this sample may be carry-over from other donors' samples.

The chain couples TRBV25-1 to TRBJ1-2; D remains unclear. Germline V CDR1 and CDR2: MGHDK, SYGVNS. V was trimmed by 8 bases and J by 6 bases, leaving 13 bases between them. CDR3 length equals 12 residues. CDR3 sequence (DNA): TGTGCCAGCTGGGAGGGCTTGGATGGCTACACCTTC. This encodes CASWEGLDGYTF.

At least ten counts were recorded for this clonotype. DNA of the CDR3: TGCGCCAGCAGCTTGGTTTCGACTCCGAGCTCCTACGAGCAGTACTTC. It specifies CASSLVSTPSSYEQYF. The chain is built from TRBV5-1 and TRBJ2-7; D is unresolved. The CDR3 is 16 amino acids. Looked up from germline, CDR1 is SGHRS and CDR2 is YFSETQ. Trimming took 0 bases from V and 0 from J, leaving 13 bases between them.

This clonotype occurred a few times. The rearrangement joins TRBV4-1 to TRBJ1-2; TRBD1 matches at 10 bases. The V and J ends lost 3 bases and 7 bases, in that order; junction bases with no gene match: 5. The CDR3 is 14 residues long. Germline CDR1 and CDR2: MGHRA and YSYEKL. CDR3 residues: CASSHAGTGAGYTF. The CDR3 DNA sequence: TGCGCCAGCAGCCACGCCGGGACAGGGGCTGGCTACACCTTC.

This clonotype was counted many times. V is TRBV12-3 or TRBV12-4 and J is TRBJ2-3, with D possibly matching TRBD2 (5 bases). V dropped 8 bases and J dropped 4 bases, with 10 bases sitting between them. The CDR3 has 12 residues. CDR3 in DNA: TGTGCCAGCTCCGGGAATTCAGATACGCAGTATTTT. Its protein product is CASSGNSDTQYF.

J is TRBJ1-6 and V is TRBV2, with D uncertain. V was clipped by 2 bases and J by 6 bases, with 8 bases between them. Germline V gene lookup returns CDR1 SNHLY and CDR2 FYNNEI. This CDR3 is built from 14 residues. This CDR3 reads CASSELWGNSPLHF. CDR3 bases: TGTGCCAGCAGTGAACTTTGGGGTAATTCACCCCTCCACTTT.

This clonotype was detected a few times. The chain is built from TRBV7-9 and TRBJ1-5, with D possibly matching TRBD1 (5 bases). The V and J ends lost 1 base and 4 bases respectively, with 11 bases between them. Germline lookup yields CDR1 SEHNR and CDR2 FQNEAQ (reference sequence). CDR3 size: 15 residues. DNA for the CDR3: TGTGCCAGCAGCTTAGAGAAGGCAGGGAATCAGCCCCAGCATTTT. Translating gives CASSLEKAGNQPQHF.

This chain uses TRBV12-3 or TRBV12-4 with TRBJ1-6; 7 bases match TRBD1. V dropped 4 bases and J dropped 6; count of bases not matched to a gene: 0. This CDR3 is 13 amino acids long. The CDR3 sequence: CASSSGGNSPLHF. CDR3 bases: TGTGCCAGCAGTTCAGGGGGTAATTCACCCCTCCACTTT.

This clonotype appeared a few times. The gene calls are TRBV27 and TRBJ1-1; 9 nucleotides align to TRBD1. Germline assignment: CDR1 MNHEY and CDR2 SMNVEV (reference sequence). This CDR3 comprises 17 residues. V shed 4 bases and J 4 bases; nucleotides not matched to a gene: 13. In DNA, the CDR3 is TGTGCCAGCAGTTCTGGTAGAGGACAGGGGCTTGTCACTGAAGCTTTCTTT. It yields the protein CASSSGRGQGLVTEAFF.

This clonotype was picked up many times. This chain connects TRBV20-1 to TRBJ2-3; D may be TRBD2 (5 bases). Germline V gene data show CDR1 as DFQATT and CDR2 as SNEGSKA (reference sequence). The ends were cut back, 3 bases at V and 5 bases at J, with 12 bases in the middle. The CDR3 loop spans 13 amino acids. The chain's CDR3 is CSASGVGGDTQYF. The CDR3 DNA reads as TGCAGTGCTAGCGGGGTCGGTGGAGATACGCAGTATTTT.

The CDR3 sequence: CASSMGLYNEQFF. In DNA form, the CDR3 reads TGTGCCAGCAGCATGGGACTCTACAATGAGCAGTTCTTC. V is TRBV11-3 and J is TRBJ2-1; a weak D match, TRBD2 (6 bases). CDR1 and CDR2 (germline): SGHNT, YENEEA. The CDR3 runs to 13 residues. Trimming removed 5 bases at V and 3 bases at J, with 8 bases between.